This T cell receptor beta chain was sequenced during a study of T cell changes during pregnancy in multiple sclerosis. Only in-frame clones appear in the TCRdb table, and some are missing; sequencing was by immunoSEQ multiplex PCR. The sample lists roughly 42,000 clones, almost 95% occurring once. This clone appeared once. Deletions cut 1 base from V and 0 bases from J, with 7 bases between. The germline CDR1 and CDR2 sequences are SGHRS and YFSETQ. The CDR3 has 14 amino acids. V gene TRBV5-1 combines with J gene TRBJ2-5; unclear D gene. The sequencing here drew on CD4+ T cells from peripheral blood mononuclear cells, taken after pregnancy. The TCR sequence derives from a female donor with multiple sclerosis, enrolled in a pregnancy study. CDR3: CASSLPRDQETQYF. DNA of the CDR3: TGCGCCAGCAGCTTGCCGAGAGACCAAGAGACCCAGTACTTC.